These 20 T cell receptor beta chains were all obtained from the same sample, sequenced in a study of long-term antiretroviral therapy in people with HIV. Samples were assayed with immunoSEQ v3.0 at survey level. This table comes from immunoSEQ multiplex PCR, and its TCRdb copy is limited to in-frame clones, with some not included. The repertoire holds about 22,000 clones, about 80% seen once, with less than 20% in the top ten. The specimen comprised unsorted PBMCs, sampled 0.5 years before starting antiretroviral therapy. The receptors come from a man in his forties or fifties with HIV.

The V gene is TRBV29-1, the J gene TRBJ1-2; maybe TRBD1 (5 bases). The V gene's germline CDR1 is SQVTM and CDR2 ANQGSEA. The CDR3 contains 15 residues. The V end lost 7 bases, the J end lost 7 bases, and 25 bases lay between the germline ends. Here the CDR3 DNA reads TGCAGCGCCCACCAAGCGGGACTAAAGTCTGGTGGCTACACCTTC. Translating gives CSAHQAGLKSGGYTF.

This sequence joins TRBV7-8 and TRBJ1-1, with a tentative D call TRBD1 (5 bases). The CDR3 is made up of 15 amino acids. V was pared by 0 bases and J by 0 bases, with 8 bases between. CDR1 is SGHVS and CDR2 is FQNEAQ in the germline V gene. The CDR3 is CASSLAGTVNTEAFF. CDR3 in DNA: TGTGCCAGCAGCTTAGCCGGGACGGTGAACACTGAAGCTTTCTTT. Supplemented by reference TRBV7-8 and TRBJ1-1, the full variable domain reads GAGVSQSPRYKVAKRGQDVALRCDPISGHVSLFWYQQALGQGPEFLTYFQNEAQLDKSGLPSDRFFAERPEGSVSTLKIQRTQQEDSAVYLCASSLAGTVNTEAFFGQGTRLTVV.

The genes are TRBV19 and TRBJ1-5; 8 nucleotides agree with TRBD1. From germline, CDR1 is LNHDA and CDR2 SQIVND (reference sequence). The CDR3 is 19 amino acids. Trimming removed 3 bases from V and 4 bases from J; junction bases left unmatched: 17. The DNA for the CDR3 is TGTGCCAGTAGTATTAGTCAGTGGCAGGGGGCGCGAGTAAATCAGCCCCAGCATTTT. It yields the protein CASSISQWQGARVNQPQHF.

This clone was counted a single time. The chain employs TRBV4-3 and TRBJ1-1; maybe TRBD1 (5 bases). Germline-derived CDR1 and CDR2 are LGHNA and YSLEER. Trimming removed 0 bases from V and 5 bases from J, with 10 bases in between. CDR3 size: 14 residues. The CDR3 region has the DNA TGCGCCAGCAGCCAAGATAGGGGTTGGACTGAAGCTTTCTTT. Its protein product is CASSQDRGWTEAFF.

The chain recombines TRBV7-9 with TRBJ1-4, with 7 nucleotides matching TRBD1. The CDR3 is made up of 16 amino acids. Germline trimming cut 4 bases from V and 3 bases from J; bases unmatched to any gene: 8. In germline, CDR1 is SEHNR, CDR2 FQNEAQ (reference sequence). CDR3 sequence reads: CASSSGQVFSNEKLFF. The CDR3 DNA follows: TGTGCCAGCAGCTCCGGACAGGTGTTTTCTAATGAAAAACTGTTTTTT.

The rearrangement joins TRBV11-2 to TRBJ1-2, with a possible D match to TRBD1 (5 bases). There are 12 residues in the CDR3. The germline V and J ends were trimmed by 5 bases and 7 bases, with 11 bases remaining between them. Germline values: CDR1 SGHAT, CDR2 FQNNGV. The CDR3 DNA sequence: TGTGCCAGCAGCCCGGGAGGGGCTGGCTACACCTTC. Its protein is CASSPGGAGYTF. The complete variable domain, with remaining parts taken from reference TRBV11-2 and TRBJ1-2, reads EAGVAQSPRYKIIEKRQSVAFWCNPISGHATLYWYQQILGQGPKLLIQFQNNGVVDDSQLPKDRFSAERLKGVDSTLKIQPAKLEDSAVYLCASSPGGAGYTFGSGTRLTVV.

The rearrangement uses TRBV27 and TRBJ1-5; D uncertain. CDR1 is MNHEY and CDR2 is SMNVEV in the germline V gene (reference sequence). The CDR3 totals 13 residues. The V and J ends lost 3 bases and 6 bases respectively, with 9 bases between them. The CDR3, as DNA: TGTGCCAGCAGTTTGAGGGTGGGTCAGCCCCAGCATTTT. Protein sequence: CASSLRVGQPQHF.

This rearrangement joins TRBV19 to TRBJ1-2; TRBD1 matches at 10 bases. The CDR3 has 15 amino acids. The germline CDR1 and CDR2 sequences are LNHDA and SQIVND (reference sequence). Trimming at V came to 7 bases and at J to 4 bases, leaving 9 bases not matched to a gene. CDR3 region: CASKRGQGTLYGYTF. DNA of the CDR3: TGTGCCAGTAAAAGGGGACAGGGGACTCTCTATGGCTACACCTTC.

This clone was counted a few times. V gene TRBV19 combines with J gene TRBJ1-5, with 8 bases identical to TRBD1. Trimming removed 5 bases from V and 0 bases from J; junction bases left unmatched: 6. The CDR3 is 16 residues long. Germline loops: CDR1 LNHDA, CDR2 SQIVND (reference sequence). The CDR3 DNA reads TGTGCCAGTAGTTACAGGGGGAGCTATAGCAATCAGCCCCAGCATTTT. It codes for CASSYRGSYSNQPQHF.

The chain uses TRBV2 and TRBJ2-7; possibly TRBD2 for D (6 bases). Trimming removed 5 bases at V and 1 base at J, with 12 bases between. CDR3 length: 14 residues. Germline values: CDR1 SNHLY, CDR2 FYNNEI. CDR3 residues: CASSRSGSSYEQYF. The DNA for the CDR3 is TGTGCCAGCAGTCGAAGCGGGTCATCCTACGAGCAGTACTTC.

The rearrangement links TRBV30 to TRBJ1-6, with 8 bases fitting TRBD1. Germline trimming cut 5 bases from V and 2 bases from J; bases unmatched to any gene: 8. Germline values: CDR1 GTSNPN, CDR2 SVGIG (reference sequence). CDR3 length: 16 residues. CDR3 region: CAWAKQGVTYNSPLHF. In DNA, the CDR3 is TGTGCCTGGGCAAAACAGGGGGTAACCTATAATTCACCCCTCCACTTT.

The J gene is TRBJ2-3, the V gene TRBV19, with 8 bases aligning to TRBD1. Per the germline V gene, CDR1 is LNHDA and CDR2 is SQIVND (reference sequence). The J segment lost 1 base and the V segment lost 8 bases, leaving 5 bases of the junction unmatched. The CDR3 has 14 residues. The CDR3 spells CASSTGQGTDTQYF. The DNA of the CDR3 is TGTGCCAGTTCAACGGGACAGGGCACAGATACGCAGTATTTT.

With regard to this clone: The germline gene is not matched at one end of the junction; a read error may be the cause. The chain combines TRBV4-3 with TRBJ1-1; D perhaps matches TRBD1 (5 bases). Germline lookup yields CDR1 LGHNA and CDR2 YSLEER. This CDR3 region has 14 residues. CDR3 nucleotides: TGCGCCAGCACCCAAGGGGACGCTAACACTGAAGCTTTCTTT. It translates to CASTQGDANTEAFF.

This chain connects TRBV5-6 to TRBJ1-4; 8 nucleotides match TRBD1. This CDR3 spans 16 amino acids. The junction had 10 bases not matched to a gene; V was cut back by 4 bases and J by 5 bases. Germline CDR1 SGHDT, CDR2 YYEEEE. The CDR3 nucleotides read TGTGCCAGCAGCGCCTCCAGGGGGCGCTCCAATGAAAAACTGTTTTTT. This codes for CASSASRGRSNEKLFF. Together with reference TRBV5-6 and TRBJ1-4, the CDR3 gives the full variable domain: DAGVTQSPTHLIKTRGQQVTLRCSPKSGHDTVSWYQQALGQGPQFIFQYYEEEERQRGNFPDRFSGHQFPNYSSELNVNALLLGDSALYLCASSASRGRSNEKLFFGSGTQLSVL.

The chain links TRBV30 to TRBJ2-7; the D gene is possibly TRBD1 (5 bases). CDR3 length: 14 residues. Germline assignment: CDR1 GTSNPN and CDR2 SVGIG (reference sequence). V was cut by 2 bases and J by 12 bases, with 23 bases left in between. The CDR3 coding sequence is TGTGCCTGGAGTCCCCCCCGGACACCCTTTCGCCCGTACTTC. It specifies CAWSPPRTPFRPYF.

The gene calls are TRBV5-4 and TRBJ2-5; 7 bases agree with TRBD1. The CDR3 totals 14 residues. From germline, CDR1 is SGHNT and CDR2 YYREEE (reference sequence). Losses at the gene ends were 0 bases for V and 1 base for J; bases not matched to a gene: 0. The CDR3 region has the DNA TGTGCCAGCAGCTTGGGGGACAGCCAAGAGACCCAGTACTTC. It encodes CASSLGDSQETQYF.

The chain has TRBV19 and TRBJ2-3, with 7 bases lining up with TRBD1. Trimming cost V 0 bases and J 0 bases; bases outside gene matches: 9. Looked up from germline, CDR1 is LNHDA and CDR2 is SQIVND (reference sequence). The CDR3 loop spans 18 amino acids. CDR3 nucleotides: TGTGCCAGTAGTATAGACGTAGGGGGCAGGGCTAGCACAGATACGCAGTATTTT. This translates into CASSIDVGGRASTDTQYF.

This clone was found once. CDR3 nucleotide sequence: TGTGCCAGCAGCTTCCTACAGGAGAACACTGAAGCTTTCTTT. This gives the protein CASSFLQENTEAFF. The chain uses TRBV27 and TRBJ1-1; weak D call: TRBD1 (5 bases). The V end was cut by 6 bases, the J end by 1 base, with 12 bases between. Germline V gene sequence: CDR1 MNHEY, CDR2 SMNVEV (reference sequence). This CDR3 contains 14 residues.

The chain joins TRBV25-1 to TRBJ1-1; 8 positions match TRBD1. Germline V CDR1 and CDR2: MGHDK, SYGVNS. With 5 bases clipped from V and 4 bases from J, the junction kept 6 bases outside the gene matches. The CDR3 runs to 14 residues. This chain's CDR3 is CASSPSRGLTEAFF. As DNA, the CDR3 is TGTGCCAGCAGTCCCAGCAGGGGGCTCACTGAAGCTTTCTTT.

The chain combines TRBV28 with TRBJ1-5; D unresolved. Trimming shortened V by 7 bases and J by 0 bases, and 13 bases separated the two germline ends. The CDR3 extends over 15 amino acids. Per germline, CDR1 MDHEN and CDR2 SYDVKM. This CDR3 reads CASTPGFFSNQPQHF. The CDR3, as DNA: TGTGCCAGCACCCCAGGTTTCTTTAGCAATCAGCCCCAGCATTTT.